This T cell receptor beta chain was sequenced during a study of quantifying T cell responses using KT2 cells. Study-level background: TCR alpha and beta constant-region primers primed reverse transcription of RNA.

A single-stranded UMI oligo with SP2 sequence was ligated to cDNA 3' ends. An equimolar mix of RC1.1 and RC1.2 primed the beta chain across TRBC1 and TRBC2. Separate processing of TCR alpha and beta chains began at the second PCR. In TCRdb, the UMI-ligation and nested PCR reads were re-called with MiXCR into one record per CDR3 protein. The repertoire holds about 41,000 distinct CDR3 sequences, with about 18% as singletons. KT2, a clone with a known TCR, was spiked into unfractionated PBMC. Different KT2-to-PBMC ratios were created with a constant PBMC count. The V gene lost 4 bases and the J gene lost 1 base, with 12 bases spanning the gap. In germline, CDR1 is SGDLS, CDR2 YYNGEE. The CDR3 extends over 15 amino acids.

This clonotype was sampled from a human donor. The sample consisted of PBMCs spiked with cells of the T cell clone KT2. The chain joins TRBV9 to TRBJ1-5; a weak D match, TRBD1 (5 bases). The CDR3: CASSLGERSNQPQHF. The CDR3 DNA reads TGTGCCAGCAGCCTGGGGGAGCGGAGCAATCAGCCCCAGCATTTT.